This T cell receptor (beta chain) is from a study of post-analysis software for immune sequencing data. With respect to this clonotype: Its specificity is not known.

CDR3 size: 14 residues. V was clipped by 3 bases and J by 4 bases, with 9 bases between them. Study-wide points: Same-batch samples co-clustered strongly by F measure. For normalized Chao1 diversity, multiple sclerosis patients scored significantly lower than controls did. Several TRBV segments were more frequent in patients than controls; TRBV5-6, TRBV5-1 and TRBV20-1 belonged to this group.

cDNA libraries of TCR beta carried unique molecular identifiers. From the PCR reads, TCRdb called clonotypes with MiXCR, one entry per CDR3 protein. The data hold more than 500,000 distinct CDR3 sequences, with 34% observed a single time. The sample consisted of blood. The sequence was obtained from a girl younger than 18 with multiple sclerosis. The gene calls are TRBV12-3 or TRBV12-4 and TRBJ2-2; D unclear. The CDR3 loop reads CASSFGQVTGELFF. CDR3 sequence (DNA): TGTGCCAGCAGTTTTGGGCAGGTCACCGGGGAGCTGTTTTTT.